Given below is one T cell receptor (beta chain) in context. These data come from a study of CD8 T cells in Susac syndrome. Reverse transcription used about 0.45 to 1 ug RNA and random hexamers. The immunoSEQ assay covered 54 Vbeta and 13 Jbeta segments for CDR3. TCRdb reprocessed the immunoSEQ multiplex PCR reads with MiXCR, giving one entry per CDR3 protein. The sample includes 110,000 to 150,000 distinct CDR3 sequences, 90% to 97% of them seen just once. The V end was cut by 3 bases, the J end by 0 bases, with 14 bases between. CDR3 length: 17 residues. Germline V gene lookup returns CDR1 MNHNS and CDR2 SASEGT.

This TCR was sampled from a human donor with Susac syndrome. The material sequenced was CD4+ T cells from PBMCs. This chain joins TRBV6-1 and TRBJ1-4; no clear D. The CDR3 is CASSDPGKGTTNEKLFF. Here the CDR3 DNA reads TGTGCCAGCAGTGATCCCGGAAAGGGTACAACTAATGAAAAACTGTTTTTT.